A selection of T cell receptor beta chains follows, all from one sample in a study of cytomegalovirus exposure and HLA in healthy donors. Clones were sequenced by immunoSEQ multiplex PCR, and TCRdb holds only the in-frame ones, with some missing. The sample lists fewer than 250,000 clones; approximately 79% were seen once. The sequencing sample was made of PBMCs. The receptor set was obtained from a male donor in good health and CMV-seronegative. Each CDR3 is given with its conserved first and last residue. D genes are given only for firm matches. For some rows the clone size is stated as once, few or many, or as a class when expanded; others skip it.

j_call	cdr3_length	d_call	v_call	clone_size	cdr3_aa	cdr3_nt
TRBJ1-2	16	NA	TRBV4-3	NA	CASSQDPQGRASGYTF	TGCGCCAGCAGCCAAGATCCCCAGGGAAGGGCGAGTGGCTACACCTTC
TRBJ2-1	16	TRBD2	TRBV5-6	NA	CASSLLAGGQYNEQFF	TGTGCCAGCAGCTTGCTAGCGGGAGGCCAATACAATGAGCAGTTCTTC
TRBJ1-3	13	NA	TRBV27	few	CASHGSSGNTIYF	TGTGCCAGCCACGGGAGCTCTGGAAACACCATATATTTT
TRBJ1-5	21	NA	TRBV27	NA	CASSLRMGRGHPGSGNQPQHF	TGTGCCAGCAGTTTAAGGATGGGCAGGGGCCATCCCGGTTCTGGCAATCAGCCCCAGCATTTT
TRBJ2-3	17	TRBD2	TRBV28	NA	CASSLWGGSGMTDTQYF	TGTGCCAGCAGTTTATGGGGGGGTAGCGGGATGACAGATACGCAGTATTTT
TRBJ1-4	14	NA	TRBV9	NA	CASSVGGGNEKLFF	TGTGCCAGCAGCGTAGGGGGGGGGAATGAAAAACTGTTTTTT
TRBJ2-2	18	TRBD2	TRBV7-2	NA	CASSFAGRGAGSTGELFF	TGTGCCAGCAGCTTCGCAGGGAGGGGTGCGGGTAGCACCGGGGAGCTGTTTTTT
TRBJ1-4	17	NA	TRBV5-4	NA	CASSRTIRRPTNEKLFF	TGTGCCAGCAGCCGGACAATCCGTCGTCCAACTAATGAAAAACTGTTTTTT
TRBJ2-7	13	NA	TRBV9	NA	CASSVGLSYEQYF	TGTGCCAGCAGCGTAGGTCTTTCCTACGAGCAGTACTTC
TRBJ2-3	16	TRBD2	TRBV7-7	NA	CASSPEGDGRVDTQYF	TGTGCTAGCAGCCCCGAGGGGGACGGGAGGGTAGATACGCAGTATTTT
TRBJ1-4	14	NA	TRBV5-1	NA	CASSVDIGSEKLFF	TGCGCCAGCAGCGTAGACATTGGAAGTGAAAAACTGTTTTTT
TRBJ1-2	14	NA	TRBV7-9	once	CASSLREGVYGYTF	TGTGCCAGCAGCTTACGGGAGGGAGTCTATGGCTACACCTTC
TRBJ2-7	14	NA	TRBV6-5	few	CASSYSQGTYEQYF	TGTGCCAGCAGTTACTCCCAGGGAACCTACGAGCAGTACTTC
TRBJ2-7	15	TRBD2	TRBV6-1	NA	CASSLGLAGGYEQYF	TGTGCCAGCAGTTTAGGACTAGCGGGGGGTTACGAGCAGTACTTC
TRBJ1-1	15	TRBD1	TRBV7-6	NA	CASSADRERDTEAFF	TGTGCCAGCAGCGCAGACAGGGAGAGGGACACTGAAGCTTTCTTT
TRBJ2-1	17	TRBD2	TRBV5-1	NA	CASSLVGGLAGYNEQFF	TGCGCCAGCAGCTTGGTCGGGGGACTAGCGGGGTACAATGAGCAGTTCTTC
TRBJ1-2	12	NA	TRBV15	NA	CATSVGDYGYTF	TGTGCCACCAGCGTCGGGGACTATGGCTACACCTTC
TRBJ1-6	14	TRBD1	TRBV2	few	CASRGQGINSPLHF	TGTGCCAGCAGGGGACAGGGGATAAATTCACCCCTCCACTTT
TRBJ2-1	14	NA	TRBV19	NA	CASSIIRRLNEQFF	TGTGCCAGTAGTATAATTAGGAGGCTCAATGAGCAGTTCTTC
TRBJ1-2	13	NA	TRBV6-6	NA	CASSTTPNYGYTF	TGTGCCAGCAGTACCACACCAAACTATGGCTACACCTTC
TRBJ2-2	16	TRBD2	TRBV9	NA	CASSVGLAVNTGELFF	TGTGCCAGCAGCGTGGGACTAGCGGTGAACACCGGGGAGCTGTTTTTT
TRBJ1-1	13	NA	TRBV6-1	NA	CASTRTTNTEAFF	TGTGCCAGCACCCGGACAACGAACACTGAAGCTTTCTTT
TRBJ2-3	16	NA	TRBV5-5	NA	CASSLWNRPSTDTQYF	TGTGCCAGCAGCTTGTGGAACAGACCTAGCACAGATACGCAGTATTTT
TRBJ1-1	13	NA	TRBV19	NA	CASSPTVYSEAFF	TGTGCCAGTAGTCCGACAGTCTACTCTGAAGCTTTCTTT
TRBJ2-7	15	NA	TRBV7-6	NA	CASSPNRVSSYEQYF	TGTGCCAGCAGCCCTAATCGGGTTAGCTCCTACGAGCAGTACTTC
TRBJ2-5	13	TRBD2	TRBV5-1	NA	CASSPGGDETQYF	TGCGCCAGCAGCCCTGGGGGGGACGAGACCCAGTACTTC
TRBJ2-5	13	NA	TRBV5-1	NA	CASSLGQQETQYF	TGCGCCAGCAGCTTGGGGCAACAAGAGACCCAGTACTTC
TRBJ1-1	14	TRBD1	TRBV15	NA	CATSADRGNTEAFF	TGTGCCACCAGCGCAGACAGGGGGAACACTGAAGCTTTCTTT
TRBJ2-2	17	TRBD2	TRBV9	once	CASSDPLAGGPTGELFF	TGTGCCAGCAGCGATCCTCTAGCGGGGGGGCCAACCGGGGAGCTGTTTTTT
TRBJ1-1	14	NA	TRBV7-2	NA	CASSLEGRVTEAFF	TGTGCCAGCAGCTTAGAGGGCAGGGTCACTGAAGCTTTCTTT
TRBJ1-2	15	TRBD1	TRBV10-3	few	CAISDSGQGDYGYTF	TGTGCCATCAGTGATTCCGGACAGGGTGACTATGGCTACACCTTC
TRBJ2-7	17	NA	TRBV15	once	CATSRDIGRASSYEQYF	TGTGCCACCAGCAGAGATATCGGCAGGGCGAGTTCCTACGAGCAGTACTTC
TRBJ1-5	14	TRBD1	TRBV27	few	CASSDRAVNQPQHF	TGTGCCAGCAGCGACAGGGCCGTCAATCAGCCCCAGCATTTT
TRBJ1-2	14	NA	TRBV5-4	once	CASSLTQGGYGYTF	TGTGCCAGCAGCTTGACCCAGGGTGGGTATGGCTACACCTTC
TRBJ2-2	17	TRBD1	TRBV5-7	NA	CASSETGKGSGTGELFF	TGTGCCAGCAGCGAGACAGGGAAGGGCTCGGGCACCGGGGAGCTGTTTTTT
TRBJ1-5	14	TRBD1	TRBV30	NA	CAWSGQGAAEPQHF	TGTGCCTGGAGCGGACAGGGGGCCGCCGAGCCCCAGCATTTT
TRBJ2-5	12	NA	TRBV5-6	NA	CASTTGAQTQYF	TGTGCCAGCACCACGGGAGCACAGACCCAGTACTTC
TRBJ2-3	16	NA	TRBV7-7	NA	CASSPRVAKGQDTQYF	TGTGCTAGCAGCCCGAGAGTGGCGAAGGGGCAAGATACGCAGTATTTT
TRBJ1-4	14	TRBD1	TRBV15	NA	CATSRQGGEEKLFF	TGTGCCACCAGCCGACAGGGGGGGGAGGAAAAACTGTTTTTT
TRBJ2-4	15	TRBD2	TRBV13	NA	CASSSREGAKNIQYF	TGTGCCAGCAGCTCTCGGGAGGGCGCCAAAAACATTCAGTACTTC
TRBJ1-5	14	NA	TRBV19	NA	CASSIRDSNQPQHF	TGTGCCAGTAGTATAAGAGATAGCAATCAGCCCCAGCATTTT
TRBJ2-1	15	NA	TRBV18	NA	CASSPKASRGSEQFF	TGTGCCAGCTCACCGAAAGCAAGCAGAGGGAGTGAGCAGTTCTTC
TRBJ1-2	15	NA	TRBV7-8	NA	CASSLRDRESYGYTF	TGTGCCAGCAGCCTTCGGGACCGGGAGAGCTATGGCTACACCTTC
TRBJ2-5	15	NA	TRBV6-5	few	CASSWTGGVQETQYF	TGTGCCAGCAGTTGGACGGGGGGCGTACAAGAGACCCAGTACTTC
TRBJ2-1	16	TRBD2	TRBV7-9	NA	CASSPPLAGAWDEQFF	TGTGCCAGCAGCCCCCCACTAGCGGGGGCCTGGGATGAGCAGTTCTTC
TRBJ1-1	14	NA	TRBV11-3	NA	CASSEGGEWGEAFF	TGTGCCAGCAGCGAGGGGGGGGAATGGGGTGAAGCTTTCTTT
TRBJ2-5	14	NA	TRBV27	NA	CASSYRGWGETQYF	TGTGCCAGCAGTTACAGAGGGTGGGGAGAGACCCAGTACTTC